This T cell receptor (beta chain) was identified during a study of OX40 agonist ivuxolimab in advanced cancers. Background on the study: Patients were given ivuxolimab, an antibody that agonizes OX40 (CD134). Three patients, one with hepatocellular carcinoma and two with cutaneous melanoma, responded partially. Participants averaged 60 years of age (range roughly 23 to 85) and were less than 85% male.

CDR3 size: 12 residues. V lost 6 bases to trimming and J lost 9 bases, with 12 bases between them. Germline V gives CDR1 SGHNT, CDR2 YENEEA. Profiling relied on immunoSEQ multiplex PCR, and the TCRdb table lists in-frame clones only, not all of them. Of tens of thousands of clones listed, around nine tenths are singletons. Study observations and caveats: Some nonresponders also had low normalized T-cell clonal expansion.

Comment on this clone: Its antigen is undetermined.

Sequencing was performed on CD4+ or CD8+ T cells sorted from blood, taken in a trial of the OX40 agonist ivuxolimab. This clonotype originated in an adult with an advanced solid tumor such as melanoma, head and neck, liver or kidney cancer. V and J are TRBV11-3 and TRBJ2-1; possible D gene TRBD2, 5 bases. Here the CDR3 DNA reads TGTGCCAGCAGTAGGGAGAGGATTGAGCAGTTCTTC. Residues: CASSRERIEQFF.